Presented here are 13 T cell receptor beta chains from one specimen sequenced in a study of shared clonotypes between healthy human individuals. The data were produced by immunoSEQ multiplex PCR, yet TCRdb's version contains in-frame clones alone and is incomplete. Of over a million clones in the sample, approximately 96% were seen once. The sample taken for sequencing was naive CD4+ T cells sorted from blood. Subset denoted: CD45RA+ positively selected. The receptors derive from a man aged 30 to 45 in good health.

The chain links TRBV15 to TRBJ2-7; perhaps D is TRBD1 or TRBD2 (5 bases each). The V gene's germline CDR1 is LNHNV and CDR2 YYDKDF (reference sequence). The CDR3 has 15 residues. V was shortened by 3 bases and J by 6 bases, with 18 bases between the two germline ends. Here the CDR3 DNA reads TGTGCCACCAGCAGTTTAGGTGGGGGTCGGGGCGAGCAGTACTTC. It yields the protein CATSSLGGGRGEQYF.

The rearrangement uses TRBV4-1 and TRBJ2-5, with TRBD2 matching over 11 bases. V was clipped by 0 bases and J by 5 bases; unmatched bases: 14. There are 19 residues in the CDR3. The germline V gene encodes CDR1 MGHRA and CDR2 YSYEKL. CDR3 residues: CASSQDRGSGRAFEETQYF. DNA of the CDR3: TGCGCCAGCAGCCAAGATAGGGGTAGCGGGAGGGCCTTTGAGGAGACCCAGTACTTC.

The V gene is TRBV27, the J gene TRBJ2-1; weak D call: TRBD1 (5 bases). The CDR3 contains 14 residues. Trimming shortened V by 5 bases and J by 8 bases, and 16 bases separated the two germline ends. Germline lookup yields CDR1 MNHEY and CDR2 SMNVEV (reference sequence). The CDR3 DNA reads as TGTGCCAGCAGTAGGGCAGGGTCTTATCATGAGCAGTTCTTC. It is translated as CASSRAGSYHEQFF.

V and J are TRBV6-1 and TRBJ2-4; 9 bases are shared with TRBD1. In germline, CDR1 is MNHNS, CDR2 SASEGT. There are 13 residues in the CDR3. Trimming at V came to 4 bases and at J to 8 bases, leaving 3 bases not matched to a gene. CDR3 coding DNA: TGTGCCAGCAGTGCACAGGGGGCGGACATTCAGTACTTC. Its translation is CASSAQGADIQYF.

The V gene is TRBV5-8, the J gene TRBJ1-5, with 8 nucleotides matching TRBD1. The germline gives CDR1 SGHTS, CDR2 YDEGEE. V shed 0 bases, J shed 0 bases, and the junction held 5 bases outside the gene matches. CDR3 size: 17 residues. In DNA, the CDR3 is TGTGCCAGCAGCTTGGAGGACAGGGCCTATAGCAATCAGCCCCAGCATTTT. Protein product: CASSLEDRAYSNQPQHF.

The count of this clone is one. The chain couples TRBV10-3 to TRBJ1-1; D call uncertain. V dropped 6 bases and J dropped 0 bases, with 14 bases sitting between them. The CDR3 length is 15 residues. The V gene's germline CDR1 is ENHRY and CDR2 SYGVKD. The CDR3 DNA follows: TGTGCCATCAGCCCGCGTTTGGAGGTGAACACTGAAGCTTTCTTT. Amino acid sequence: CAISPRLEVNTEAFF.

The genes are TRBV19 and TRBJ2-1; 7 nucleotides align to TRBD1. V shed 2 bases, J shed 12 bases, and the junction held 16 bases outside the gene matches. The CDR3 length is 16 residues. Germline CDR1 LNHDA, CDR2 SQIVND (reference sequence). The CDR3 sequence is CASSILRLARAGGQFF. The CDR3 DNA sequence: TGTGCCAGTAGTATATTGAGGCTTGCGAGAGCAGGGGGGCAGTTCTTC.

The CDR3 is CASSPSREWPQHF. The DNA of the CDR3 is TGTGCCAGCTCACCAAGCAGGGAATGGCCCCAGCATTTT. J is TRBJ1-5 and V is TRBV18; TRBD1 might be the D (5 bases). This CDR3 region has 13 residues. Germline V CDR1 and CDR2: KGHSH, LQKENI. The germline V and J ends were trimmed by 2 bases and 9 bases, with 11 bases remaining between them.

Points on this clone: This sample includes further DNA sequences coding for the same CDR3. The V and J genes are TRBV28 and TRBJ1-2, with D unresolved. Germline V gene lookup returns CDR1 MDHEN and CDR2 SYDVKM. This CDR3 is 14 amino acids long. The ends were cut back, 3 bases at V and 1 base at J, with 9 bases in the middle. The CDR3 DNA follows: TGTGCCAGCAGTTTGGGAGGTGTTAACTATGGCTACACCTTC. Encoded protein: CASSLGGVNYGYTF.

CDR3: CASSLAGQGTGNTIYF. CDR3 nucleotide sequence: TGTGCCAGCAGCTTAGCGGGACAGGGGACTGGAAACACCATATATTTT. This rearrangement joins TRBV7-8 to TRBJ1-3, with 10 bases fitting TRBD1. With V trimmed by 0 bases and J by 2 bases, 1 base remained unmatched. Per the germline V gene, CDR1 is SGHVS and CDR2 is FQNEAQ. The CDR3 totals 16 residues.

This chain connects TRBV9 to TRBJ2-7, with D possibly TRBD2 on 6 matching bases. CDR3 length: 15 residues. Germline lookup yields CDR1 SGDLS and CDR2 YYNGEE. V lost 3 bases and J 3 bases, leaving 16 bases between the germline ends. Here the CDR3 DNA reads TGTGCCAGCAGCGCCCTCAGCCGCGGGGACTACGAGCAGTACTTC. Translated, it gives CASSALSRGDYEQYF.

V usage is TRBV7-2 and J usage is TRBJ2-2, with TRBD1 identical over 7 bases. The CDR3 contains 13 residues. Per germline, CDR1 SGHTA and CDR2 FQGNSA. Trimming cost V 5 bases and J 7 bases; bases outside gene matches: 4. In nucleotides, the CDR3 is TGTGCCAGCAGCCCCAGGGGGAGCGGGGAGCTGTTTTTT. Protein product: CASSPRGSGELFF.

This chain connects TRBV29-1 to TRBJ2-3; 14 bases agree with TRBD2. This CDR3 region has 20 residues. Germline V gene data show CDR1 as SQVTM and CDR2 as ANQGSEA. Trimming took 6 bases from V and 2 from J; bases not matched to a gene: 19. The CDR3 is CSVRRGTSGRGIPITDTQYF. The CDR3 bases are TGCAGCGTCCGAAGAGGGACTAGCGGGAGAGGTATACCAATCACAGATACGCAGTATTTT.